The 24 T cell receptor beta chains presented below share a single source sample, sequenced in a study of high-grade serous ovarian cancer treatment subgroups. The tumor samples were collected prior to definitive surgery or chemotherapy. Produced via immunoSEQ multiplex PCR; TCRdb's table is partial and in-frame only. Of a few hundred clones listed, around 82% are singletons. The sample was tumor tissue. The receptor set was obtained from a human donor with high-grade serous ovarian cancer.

In DNA form, the CDR3 reads TGTGCCAGCAGCCCCCGAGGTAGGACTAGCGGGAGCGTTGAGCAGTTCTTC. It translates to CASSPRGRTSGSVEQFF. This sequence joins TRBV7-2 and TRBJ2-1, with 13 bases that match TRBD2. Germline lookup yields CDR1 SGHTA and CDR2 FQGNSA. Trimming removed 5 bases from V and 9 bases from J; junction bases left unmatched: 13. CDR3 length: 17 amino acids.

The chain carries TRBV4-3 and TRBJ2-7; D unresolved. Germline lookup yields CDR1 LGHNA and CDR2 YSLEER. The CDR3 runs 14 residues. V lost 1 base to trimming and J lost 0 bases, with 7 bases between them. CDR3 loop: CASSQGASSYEQYF. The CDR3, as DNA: TGCGCCAGCAGCCAAGGGGCTAGCTCCTACGAGCAGTACTTC.

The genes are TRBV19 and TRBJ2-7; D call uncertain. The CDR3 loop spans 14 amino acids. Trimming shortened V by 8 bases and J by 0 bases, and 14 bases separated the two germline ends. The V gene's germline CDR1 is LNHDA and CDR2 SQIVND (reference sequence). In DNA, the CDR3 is TGTGCCAGTTCTGCTGCAGGAAACTCCTACGAGCAGTACTTC. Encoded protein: CASSAAGNSYEQYF.

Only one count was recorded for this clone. The CDR3 DNA sequence: TGTGCCAGCAGCTTAGAGGGACGGAGGCCTTACACCTTC. The encoded protein is CASSLEGRRPYTF. The J gene is TRBJ1-2, the V gene TRBV7-2; the D gene is possibly TRBD1 (5 bases). The CDR3 length is 13 residues. Trimming took off 1 base at V and 11 bases at J, with 14 bases between the two ends. The germline CDR1 and CDR2 sequences are SGHTA and FQGNSA.

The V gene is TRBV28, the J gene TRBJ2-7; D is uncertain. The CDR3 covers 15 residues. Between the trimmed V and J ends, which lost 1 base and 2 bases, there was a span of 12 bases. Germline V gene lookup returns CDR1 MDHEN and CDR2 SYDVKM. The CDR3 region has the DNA TGTGCCAGCAGTTTATTCTTACAGCCCCCCTACGAGCAGTACTTC. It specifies CASSLFLQPPYEQYF.

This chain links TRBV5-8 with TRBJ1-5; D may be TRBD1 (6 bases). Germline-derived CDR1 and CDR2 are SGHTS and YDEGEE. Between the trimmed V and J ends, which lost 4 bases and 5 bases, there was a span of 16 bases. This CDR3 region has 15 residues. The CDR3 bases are TGTGCCAGCAGCATACAGGGTTGGTCCGATCAGCCCCAGCATTTT. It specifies CASSIQGWSDQPQHF. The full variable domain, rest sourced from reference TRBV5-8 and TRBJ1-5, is EAGVTQSPTHLIKTRGQQATLRCSPISGHTSVYWYQQALGLGLQFLLWYDEGEERNRGNFPPRFSGRQFPNYSSELNVNALELEDSALYLCASSIQGWSDQPQHFGDGTRLSIL.

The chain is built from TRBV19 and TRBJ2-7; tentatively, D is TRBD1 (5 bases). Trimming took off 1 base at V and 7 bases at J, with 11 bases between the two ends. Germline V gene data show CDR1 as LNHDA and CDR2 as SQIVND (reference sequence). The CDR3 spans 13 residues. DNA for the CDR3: TGTGCCAGTAGTATAGGGGCAGGGTGGGAGCAGTACTTC. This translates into CASSIGAGWEQYF.

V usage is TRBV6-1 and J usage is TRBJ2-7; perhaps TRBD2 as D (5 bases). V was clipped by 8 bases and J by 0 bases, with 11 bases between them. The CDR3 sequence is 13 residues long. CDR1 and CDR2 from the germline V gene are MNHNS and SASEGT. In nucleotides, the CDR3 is TGTGCCAGCTGGGGTCGGGGCTCCTACGAGCAGTACTTC. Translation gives CASWGRGSYEQYF.

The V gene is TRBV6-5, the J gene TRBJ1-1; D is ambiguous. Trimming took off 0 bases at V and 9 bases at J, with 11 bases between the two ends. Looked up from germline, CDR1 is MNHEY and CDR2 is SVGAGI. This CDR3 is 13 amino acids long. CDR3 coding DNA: TGTGCCAGCAGTTACTCGCCCGGTAAGAAAGCTTTCTTT. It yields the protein CASSYSPGKKAFF.

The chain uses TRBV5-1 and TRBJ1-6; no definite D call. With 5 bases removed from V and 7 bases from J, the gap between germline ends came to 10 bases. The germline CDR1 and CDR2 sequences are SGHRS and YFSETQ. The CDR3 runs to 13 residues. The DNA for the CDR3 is TGCGCCAGCAGAGTCAACGGAAATTCACCCCTCCACTTT. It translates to CASRVNGNSPLHF.

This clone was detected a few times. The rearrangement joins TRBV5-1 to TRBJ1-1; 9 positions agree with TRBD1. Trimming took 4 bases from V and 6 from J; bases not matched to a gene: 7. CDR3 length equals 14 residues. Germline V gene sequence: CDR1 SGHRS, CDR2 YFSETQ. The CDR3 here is CASSGPGQGSEAFF. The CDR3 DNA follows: TGCGCCAGCAGCGGGCCGGGACAGGGATCTGAAGCTTTCTTT.

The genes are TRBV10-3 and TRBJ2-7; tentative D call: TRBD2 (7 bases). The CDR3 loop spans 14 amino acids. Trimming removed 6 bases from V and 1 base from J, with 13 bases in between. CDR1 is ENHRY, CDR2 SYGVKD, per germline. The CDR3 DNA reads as TGTGCCATCAGGGGGGGGGCCAATTCCTACGAGCAGTACTTC. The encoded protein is CAIRGGANSYEQYF.

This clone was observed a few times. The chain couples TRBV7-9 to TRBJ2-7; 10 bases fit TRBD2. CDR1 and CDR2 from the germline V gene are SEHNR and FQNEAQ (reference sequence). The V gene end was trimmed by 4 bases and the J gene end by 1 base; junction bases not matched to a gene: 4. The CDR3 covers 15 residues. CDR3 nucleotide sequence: TGTGCCAGCAGCTCAACTAGCGGGATATCCTACGAGCAGTACTTC. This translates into CASSSTSGISYEQYF.

CDR3: CASSLDGNQPQHF. As DNA, the CDR3 is TGTGCCAGCAGCTTAGACGGGAATCAGCCCCAGCATTTT. The V gene is TRBV7-3, the J gene TRBJ1-5, with D unclear. Germline V gene sequence: CDR1 SGHTA, CDR2 FQGTGA. This CDR3 region has 13 residues. The V gene lost 2 bases and the J gene lost 4 bases, with 6 bases spanning the gap.

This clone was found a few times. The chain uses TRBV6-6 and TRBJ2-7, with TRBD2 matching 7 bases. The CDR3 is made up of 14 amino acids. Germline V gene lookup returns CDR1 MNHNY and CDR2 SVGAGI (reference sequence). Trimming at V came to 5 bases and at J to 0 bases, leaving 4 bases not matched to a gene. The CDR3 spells CASSPGGSSYEQYF. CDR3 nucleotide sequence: TGTGCCAGCAGTCCCGGGGGGAGCTCCTACGAGCAGTACTTC.

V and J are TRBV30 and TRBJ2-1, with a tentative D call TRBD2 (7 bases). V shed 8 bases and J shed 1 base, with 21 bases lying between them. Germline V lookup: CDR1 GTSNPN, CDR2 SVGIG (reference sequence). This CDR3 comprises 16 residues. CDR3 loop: CALGRGLRVSYNEQFF. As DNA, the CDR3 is TGTGCCCTTGGGCGGGGGCTAAGGGTTTCCTACAATGAGCAGTTCTTC.

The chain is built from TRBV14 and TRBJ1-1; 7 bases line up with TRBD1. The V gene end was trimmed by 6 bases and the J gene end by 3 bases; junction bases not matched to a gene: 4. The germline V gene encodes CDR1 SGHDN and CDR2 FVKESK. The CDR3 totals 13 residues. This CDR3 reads CASSMTGYTEAFF. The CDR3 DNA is TGTGCCAGCAGTATGACAGGGTACACTGAAGCTTTCTTT.

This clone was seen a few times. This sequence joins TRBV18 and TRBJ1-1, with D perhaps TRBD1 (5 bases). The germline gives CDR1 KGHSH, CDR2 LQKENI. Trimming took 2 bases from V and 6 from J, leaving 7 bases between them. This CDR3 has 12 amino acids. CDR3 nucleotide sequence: TGTGCCAGCTCACCAGGGGACGCTGAAGCTTTCTTT. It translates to CASSPGDAEAFF.

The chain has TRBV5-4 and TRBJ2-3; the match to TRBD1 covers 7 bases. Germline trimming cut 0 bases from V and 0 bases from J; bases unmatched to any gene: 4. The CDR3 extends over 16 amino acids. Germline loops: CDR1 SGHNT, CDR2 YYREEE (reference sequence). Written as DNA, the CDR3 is TGTGCCAGCAGCTTGGCGACAGGGCGGAGCACAGATACGCAGTATTTT. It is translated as CASSLATGRSTDTQYF. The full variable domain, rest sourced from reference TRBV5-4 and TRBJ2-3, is ETGVTQSPTHLIKTRGQQVTLRCSSQSGHNTVSWYQQALGQGPQFIFQYYREEENGRGNFPPRFSGLQFPNYSSELNVNALELDDSALYLCASSLATGRSTDTQYFGPGTRLTVL.

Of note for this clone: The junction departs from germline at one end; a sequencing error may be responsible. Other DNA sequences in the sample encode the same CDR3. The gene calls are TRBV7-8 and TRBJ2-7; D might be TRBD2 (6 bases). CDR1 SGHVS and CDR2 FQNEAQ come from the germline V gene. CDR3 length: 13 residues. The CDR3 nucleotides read TGTGCTAGCAGCTTAGCGGAAGCAGTCGAGCAGTACTTC. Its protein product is CASSLAEAVEQYF. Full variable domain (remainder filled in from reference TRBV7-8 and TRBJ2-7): GAGVSQSPRYKVAKRGQDVALRCDPISGHVSLFWYQQALGQGPEFLTYFQNEAQLDKSGLPSDRFFAERPEGSVSTLKIQRTQQEDSAVYLCASSLAEAVEQYFGPGTRLTVT.

CDR3 loop: CASSLGAGTNQFF. Written as DNA, the CDR3 is TGTGCCAGCAGCTTAGGGGCCGGGACAAACCAGTTCTTC. The chain has TRBV7-2 and TRBJ2-1; maybe TRBD1 (6 bases). The CDR3 spans 13 residues. CDR1 and CDR2 from the germline V gene are SGHTA and FQGNSA. Trimming removed 1 base from V and 13 bases from J, with 14 bases in between.

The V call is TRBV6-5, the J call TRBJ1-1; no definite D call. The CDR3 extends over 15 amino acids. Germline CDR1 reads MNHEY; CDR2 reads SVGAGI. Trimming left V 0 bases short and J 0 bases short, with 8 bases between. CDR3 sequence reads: CASSYSWGMNTEAFF. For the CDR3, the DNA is TGTGCCAGCAGTTACTCATGGGGAATGAACACTGAAGCTTTCTTT.

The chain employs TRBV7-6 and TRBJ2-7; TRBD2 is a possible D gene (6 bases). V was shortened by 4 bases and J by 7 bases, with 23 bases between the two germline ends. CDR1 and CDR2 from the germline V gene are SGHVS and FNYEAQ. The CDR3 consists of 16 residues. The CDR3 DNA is TGTGCCAGCAGCTCTAGGGTACGGGGGATCCGAGGGGAGCAGTACTTC. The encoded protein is CASSSRVRGIRGEQYF.

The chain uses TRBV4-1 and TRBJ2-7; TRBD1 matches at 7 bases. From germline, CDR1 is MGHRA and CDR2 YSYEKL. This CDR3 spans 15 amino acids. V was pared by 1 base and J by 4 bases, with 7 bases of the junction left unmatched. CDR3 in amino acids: CASSQVQGSAYEQYF. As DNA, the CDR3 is TGCGCCAGCAGCCAAGTACAGGGGTCAGCTTACGAGCAGTACTTC.